A selection of T cell receptor beta chains follows, all from one sample in a study of blood T cell repertoires in COVID-19. The method was immunoSEQ multiplex PCR; TCRdb's version includes in-frame clones alone and lacks a portion of them. This sample carries about 210,000 clones, under 90% of them seen once, and the ten largest clones take 8.5% to 10%. Sequenced: PBMCs or T cells enriched from blood (not recorded which). All receptors come from a woman in her 50s with acute COVID-19. Both conserved end residues are part of each CDR3. Fields, in order: D gene, J gene, clone size, V gene, CDR3 length, CDR3 DNA, CDR3 protein. D genes are given only for firm matches. Size is omitted from some rows. Given values are once, few, many or a class for expanded clones.

D: TRBD2; J: TRBJ2-2; size: .; V: TRBV5-1; length: 16; DNA: TGCGCCAGCAGCGGGAGGACTAGCGGGAACACCGGGGAGCTGTTTTTT; CDR3: CASSGRTSGNTGELFF
D: TRBD1; J: TRBJ2-4; size: .; V: TRBV27; length: 16; DNA: TGTGCCAGCAGACTGGCCGGTCAGGGGGTGGGAGACATTCAGTACTTC; CDR3: CASRLAGQGVGDIQYF
D: .; J: TRBJ2-1; size: .; V: TRBV18; length: 15; DNA: TGTGCCAGCTCAAACTCCAAACTGCCGTCCCCTGAGCAGTTCTTC; CDR3: CASSNSKLPSPEQFF
D: TRBD1; J: TRBJ1-2; size: .; V: TRBV14; length: 13; DNA: TGTGCCAGCGGCCAAGGGACAGTCTCTGGCTACACCTTC; CDR3: CASGQGTVSGYTF
D: .; J: TRBJ2-7; size: .; V: TRBV7-2; length: 15; DNA: TGTGCCAGCAGCTTAATGCCCGGGAGCTCCTACGAGCAGTACTTC; CDR3: CASSLMPGSSYEQYF
D: TRBD2; J: TRBJ2-3; size: few; V: TRBV4-3; length: 18; DNA: TGCGCCAGCAGCCAAGATGGGACTAGCGGGGGGGCCCCAGATACGCAGTATTTT; CDR3: CASSQDGTSGGAPDTQYF
D: TRBD1; J: TRBJ1-6; size: .; V: TRBV28; length: 14; DNA: TGTGCCAGCAGTCCAGGGGGCACGGATTCACCCCTCCACTTT; CDR3: CASSPGGTDSPLHF
D: TRBD2; J: TRBJ2-1; size: .; V: TRBV9; length: 15; DNA: TGTGCCAGCAGGGCGTCCGGCAGCGGGAACAATGAGCAGTTCTTC; CDR3: CASRASGSGNNEQFF
D: .; J: TRBJ1-6; size: once; V: TRBV6-5; length: 15; DNA: TGTGCCAGCAGACAAGGCCGACAACGAGATTCACCCCTCCACTTT; CDR3: CASRQGRQRDSPLHF
D: TRBD1; J: TRBJ1-2; size: .; V: TRBV25-1; length: 15; DNA: TGTGCCAGCAGTGAAGGACAGGGGCTTGACTATGGCTACACCTTC; CDR3: CASSEGQGLDYGYTF
D: .; J: TRBJ2-1; size: .; V: TRBV21-1; length: 16; DNA: TGTGCCAGCAGCAATATAGGGCTAGCGGGGCCCAATGAGCAGTTCTTC; CDR3: CASSNIGLAGPNEQFF
D: .; J: TRBJ1-1; size: once; V: TRBV20-1; length: 13; DNA: TGCAGTGCTAGTAAGACAGACAACACTGAAGCTTTCTTT; CDR3: CSASKTDNTEAFF
D: .; J: TRBJ1-3; size: .; V: TRBV18; length: 14; DNA: TGTGCCAGCTCACCGGCGGACTCTGGAAACACCATATATTTT; CDR3: CASSPADSGNTIYF
D: .; J: TRBJ1-3; size: .; V: TRBV7-2; length: 14; DNA: TGTGCCAGCAGCTTTCCGAGCTCTGGAAACACCATATATTTT; CDR3: CASSFPSSGNTIYF
D: TRBD1; J: TRBJ1-6; size: .; V: TRBV7-2; length: 14; DNA: TGTGCCAGCAGCTCCAGACAGGGGAATTCACCCCTCCACTTT; CDR3: CASSSRQGNSPLHF
D: TRBD2; J: TRBJ2-7; size: .; V: TRBV28; length: 15; DNA: TGTGCCAGCAGTTTTAGCGGGGGCTATACCTACGAGCAGTACTTC; CDR3: CASSFSGGYTYEQYF
D: .; J: TRBJ2-7; size: .; V: TRBV12-2; length: 14; DNA: TGTGCAAGTCGCTTCCGGTGCCCCAACTACGAGCAGTACTTC; CDR3: CASRFRCPNYEQYF
D: .; J: TRBJ2-1; size: .; V: TRBV7-2; length: 16; DNA: TGTGCCAGCAGCTTATTCGGGGGAAGTTCCTACAATGAGCAGTTCTTC; CDR3: CASSLFGGSSYNEQFF
D: TRBD2; J: TRBJ2-3; size: .; V: TRBV7-6; length: 16; DNA: TGTGCCAGCAGCTTACGGCCTAGCGGTAGCACAGATACGCAGTATTTT; CDR3: CASSLRPSGSTDTQYF
D: .; J: TRBJ2-1; size: .; V: TRBV7-9; length: 14; DNA: TGTGCCAGCAGCTTAGCTGCCGGGTACAATGAGCAGTTCTTC; CDR3: CASSLAAGYNEQFF
D: TRBD1; J: TRBJ1-3; size: .; V: TRBV5-6; length: 17; DNA: TGTGCCAGCAGCTTGGCCGCGACAGGGTACTCTGGAAACACCATATATTTT; CDR3: CASSLAATGYSGNTIYF
D: .; J: TRBJ1-6; size: .; V: TRBV11-1; length: 14; DNA: TGTGCCAGCAGCTTAGTCGGGAGTAATTCACCCCTCCACTTT; CDR3: CASSLVGSNSPLHF
D: .; J: TRBJ2-2; size: .; V: TRBV11-1; length: 15; DNA: TGTGCCAGCAGCTCACGAGGGTCCACCGCCGGGGAGCTGTTTTTT; CDR3: CASSSRGSTAGELFF
D: TRBD1; J: TRBJ2-7; size: few; V: TRBV3-1/TRBV3-2; length: 13; DNA: TGTGCCAGCAGCCGGACAGGGACCTACGAGCAGTACTTC; CDR3: CASSRTGTYEQYF
D: TRBD1; J: TRBJ1-5; size: few; V: TRBV19; length: 16; DNA: TGTGCCAGTAGTAGCCGGGACAGGGGGGACAATCAGCCCCAGCATTTT; CDR3: CASSSRDRGDNQPQHF
D: TRBD2; J: TRBJ2-7; size: .; V: TRBV5-4; length: 16; DNA: TGTGCCAGCAGCACCGGACTAGCGGGGGGATCAGGCGAGCAGTACTTC; CDR3: CASSTGLAGGSGEQYF
D: TRBD1; J: TRBJ2-7; size: .; V: TRBV6-6; length: 15; DNA: TGTGCCAGCAGAGAAAGAGGACAGGCCCCAGGCGAGCAGTACTTC; CDR3: CASRERGQAPGEQYF
D: .; J: TRBJ2-5; size: .; V: TRBV6-2/TRBV6-3; length: 14; DNA: TGTGCCAGCAGTTACAAACAGTGGTCGGAGACCCAGTACTTC; CDR3: CASSYKQWSETQYF
D: .; J: TRBJ1-3; size: .; V: TRBV4-2; length: 16; DNA: TGTGCCAGCAGCCAATCAATGATAGACTCTGGAAACACCATATATTTT; CDR3: CASSQSMIDSGNTIYF
D: .; J: TRBJ2-7; size: once; V: TRBV30; length: 11; DNA: TGTGCCTCGGTGGGCACCTACGAGCAGTACTTC; CDR3: CASVGTYEQYF
D: .; J: TRBJ2-5; size: .; V: TRBV4-2; length: 17; DNA: TGTGCCAGCAGCCAAGATTACCGGGACACAATCCAAGAGACCCAGTACTTC; CDR3: CASSQDYRDTIQETQYF
D: .; J: TRBJ2-5; size: few; V: TRBV5-4; length: 14; DNA: TGTGCCAGCAGCTTGGTGGGGCAGGGTGGGTCCCAGTACTTC; CDR3: CASSLVGQGGSQYF
D: TRBD1; J: TRBJ1-2; size: .; V: TRBV3-1/TRBV3-2; length: 14; DNA: TGTGCCAGCAGCCAACCCGACAGGGGGGCTGGCTACACCTTC; CDR3: CASSQPDRGAGYTF
D: .; J: TRBJ1-5; size: .; V: TRBV20-1; length: 12; DNA: TGCAGTGCTAGTGGCGGAGGGGAGCCCCAGCATTTT; CDR3: CSASGGGEPQHF
D: TRBD2; J: TRBJ2-5; size: .; V: TRBV11-2; length: 15; DNA: TGTGCCAGCAGCCCGACACTAGCGGGAGGGGAGACCCAGTACTTC; CDR3: CASSPTLAGGETQYF
D: TRBD1; J: TRBJ1-3; size: .; V: TRBV29-1; length: 14; DNA: TGCAGCGTTGATCCAGGGGGCTCAGGAAACACCATATATTTT; CDR3: CSVDPGGSGNTIYF
D: .; J: TRBJ2-7; size: once; V: TRBV3-1/TRBV3-2; length: 15; DNA: TGTGCCAGCAGCCAAGGGCCCGGGAAAACCTACGAGCAGTACTTC; CDR3: CASSQGPGKTYEQYF
D: .; J: TRBJ2-2; size: .; V: TRBV11-2; length: 13; DNA: TGTGCCAGCAGCCCAGGGCCCACCGGGGAGCTGTTTTTT; CDR3: CASSPGPTGELFF
D: .; J: TRBJ2-2; size: .; V: TRBV7-9; length: 16; DNA: TGTGCCAGCAGCCGCGGAGACCAGGGCCCCACCGGGGAGCTGTTTTTT; CDR3: CASSRGDQGPTGELFF
D: .; J: TRBJ2-1; size: .; V: TRBV13; length: 15; DNA: TGTGCCAGCAGTTCACCGGGACAATCCTACAATGAGCAGTTCTTC; CDR3: CASSSPGQSYNEQFF
D: .; J: TRBJ2-1; size: .; V: TRBV28; length: 12; DNA: TGTGCCAGCAGTTTACGTGTCCATGAGCAGTTCTTC; CDR3: CASSLRVHEQFF
D: .; J: TRBJ1-4; size: .; V: TRBV7-9; length: 15; DNA: TGTGCCAGCAGCCCCACCCACAGGGATAATGAAAAACTGTTTTTT; CDR3: CASSPTHRDNEKLFF
D: TRBD1; J: TRBJ1-4; size: .; V: TRBV20-1; length: 11; DNA: TGCAGTGCTCGACAGGGGCAGAAACTGTTTTTT; CDR3: CSARQGQKLFF
D: .; J: TRBJ2-3; size: few; V: TRBV5-4; length: 14; DNA: TGTGCCAGCAGCTCCCGGGGAAGCACAGATACGCAGTATTTT; CDR3: CASSSRGSTDTQYF
D: .; J: TRBJ2-5; size: .; V: TRBV18; length: 14; DNA: TGTGCCAGCTCACCGCCAGGGATGGGAGAGACCCAGTACTTC; CDR3: CASSPPGMGETQYF
D: TRBD1; J: TRBJ1-2; size: .; V: TRBV7-2; length: 14; DNA: TGTGCCAGCAGCTTAGTAGGGACAGGGAGCGGCTACACCTTC; CDR3: CASSLVGTGSGYTF
D: .; J: TRBJ1-1; size: once; V: TRBV5-1; length: 12; DNA: TGCGCCAGCTATATTGTGAACACTGAAGCTTTCTTT; CDR3: CASYIVNTEAFF
D: .; J: TRBJ1-2; size: few; V: TRBV5-6; length: 18; DNA: TGTGCCAGCAGCCTTGGATGGGCCAGGGGACGTTCGGACTATGGCTACACCTTC; CDR3: CASSLGWARGRSDYGYTF
D: .; J: TRBJ2-7; size: .; V: TRBV29-1; length: 13; DNA: TGCAGCGTTGTTGCATCGAGTGGCTACGAGCAGTACTTC; CDR3: CSVVASSGYEQYF
D: TRBD1; J: TRBJ1-2; size: .; V: TRBV11-1; length: 14; DNA: TGTGCCAGCAGCCGGGACAGGGAAATGGGTGGCTACACCTTC; CDR3: CASSRDREMGGYTF
D: .; J: TRBJ1-4; size: .; V: TRBV10-3; length: 15; DNA: TGTGCCATCAGTGAGTTTCTGGTTAGTGATGAAAAACTGTTTTTT; CDR3: CAISEFLVSDEKLFF
D: .; J: TRBJ1-2; size: .; V: TRBV19; length: 13; DNA: TGTGCCAGTACCCGACAAGCTAACTATGGCTACACCTTC; CDR3: CASTRQANYGYTF
D: .; J: TRBJ1-1; size: once; V: TRBV18; length: 15; DNA: TGTGCCAGCTCACTTTCCGACCGAGGGAACACTGAAGCTTTCTTT; CDR3: CASSLSDRGNTEAFF
D: .; J: TRBJ2-5; size: many; V: TRBV10-3; length: 13; DNA: TGTGCCATCAGTGAAAACAGCCAAGAGACCCAGTACTTC; CDR3: CAISENSQETQYF
D: TRBD2; J: TRBJ2-3; size: .; V: TRBV6-4; length: 15; DNA: TGTGCCAGCAGGGAGGTAGCGGGAAGCACAGATACGCAGTATTTT; CDR3: CASREVAGSTDTQYF